The 5 T cell receptor beta chains reported below all come from one sample, sequenced in a study of cytomegalovirus exposure and HLA in healthy donors. Primers: 60 Vbeta forward and 13 Jbeta reverse. TCRdb keeps only in-frame clones here, not all; method: immunoSEQ multiplex PCR. Of more than 65,000 clones listed, approximately 74% are singletons. Material for sequencing was PBMCs. The receptors here all came from a woman aged 50 to 65 in good health and CMV-seropositive.

The chain recombines TRBV7-8 with TRBJ2-2, with 12 bases that match TRBD2. CDR1 is SGHVS and CDR2 is FQNEAQ in the germline V gene. The CDR3 contains 18 residues. The junction had 9 bases not matched to a gene; V was cut back by 1 base and J by 6 bases. CDR3 amino acids: CASSLGKTSGSFAGELFF. The CDR3 region has the DNA TGTGCCAGCAGCTTAGGGAAGACTAGCGGGAGTTTCGCCGGGGAGCTGTTTTTT.

The chain has TRBV2 and TRBJ2-3; a weak D match, TRBD2 (5 bases). This CDR3 is 14 amino acids long. Trimming took off 8 bases at V and 0 bases at J, with 12 bases between the two ends. Germline lookup yields CDR1 SNHLY and CDR2 FYNNEI. The CDR3 sequence is CASERRASTDTQYF. CDR3 sequence (DNA): TGTGCCAGCGAACGGCGGGCTAGCACAGATACGCAGTATTTT.

The chain employs TRBV6-1 and TRBJ1-2, with 9 bases that match TRBD1. V dropped 8 bases and J dropped 5; count of bases not matched to a gene: 9. This CDR3 contains 14 residues. Looked up from germline, CDR1 is MNHNS and CDR2 is SASEGT. The CDR3: CASRGTGRSYGYTF. DNA of the CDR3: TGTGCCAGCCGGGGGACAGGGCGGTCGTATGGCTACACCTTC.

The V and J genes are TRBV5-6 and TRBJ1-2; 8 positions agree with TRBD1. The CDR3 totals 16 residues. V lost 4 bases to trimming and J lost 1 base; unmatched junction nucleotides: 9. Germline CDR1 reads SGHDT; CDR2 reads YYEEEE. CDR3 nucleotide sequence: TGTGCCAGCAGCCCTGGGGGGGACAGGATTAACTATGGCTACACCTTC. Protein product: CASSPGGDRINYGYTF. Full variable domain (outside the CDR3, taken from reference TRBV5-6 and TRBJ1-2): DAGVTQSPTHLIKTRGQQVTLRCSPKSGHDTVSWYQQALGQGPQFIFQYYEEEERQRGNFPDRFSGHQFPNYSSELNVNALLLGDSALYLCASSPGGDRINYGYTFGSGTRLTVV.

The chain couples TRBV30 to TRBJ2-7; 8 bases map to TRBD1. After removal of 0 bases from V and 0 bases from J, the junction contained 7 bases not matched to a gene. Germline V gene lookup returns CDR1 GTSNPN and CDR2 SVGIG (reference sequence). The CDR3 spans 16 residues. The CDR3 region has the DNA TGTGCCTGGAGTGTAGGGACAGGACCCTACTCCTACGAGCAGTACTTC. Residues: CAWSVGTGPYSYEQYF.